Presented here are 22 T cell receptor beta chains from one specimen sequenced in a study of shared clonotypes between healthy human individuals (dated by TCRdb to about 2020). Libraries came from the immunoSEQ multiplex PCR assay. Not all clones reach the TCRdb copy of this immuneACCESS table, which keeps in-frame sequences only. Checked studies attribute under half of the gap to unresolved V genes and leave the rest unexplained. Recorded for this sample are 2 million to 2.5 million clones; 90% to 97% of them occurred a single time. 0.13% of the sample goes to the ten largest clones. Material: naive CD4+ T cells sorted from blood. The cell subset or site label on this specimen signifies: CD45RA+ positively selected. The receptors originated from a young man in good health.

The chain carries TRBV28 and TRBJ2-7; TRBD2 aligns across 7 bases. The CDR3 is made up of 13 amino acids. Looked up from germline, CDR1 is MDHEN and CDR2 is SYDVKM. Losses at the gene ends were 8 bases for V and 4 bases for J; bases not matched to a gene: 8. CDR3 in DNA: TGTGCCAGCGTCCCCGGGGGGACTTACGAGCAGTACTTC. This encodes CASVPGGTYEQYF.

The rearrangement joins TRBV29-1 to TRBJ2-3, with D tentatively TRBD2 (6 bases). Germline V lookup: CDR1 SQVTM, CDR2 ANQGSEA. The CDR3 has 14 amino acids. Trimming took off 8 bases at V and 0 bases at J, with 15 bases between the two ends. The CDR3 spells CSISRGSSTDTQYF. DNA of the CDR3: TGCAGCATCTCACGGGGGAGTAGCACAGATACGCAGTATTTT.

The chain combines TRBV7-3 with TRBJ2-2, with D hard to call. The germline V gene has CDR1 SGHTA and CDR2 FQGTGA. This CDR3 comprises 12 residues. V lost 2 bases and J 6 bases, leaving 4 bases between the germline ends. The CDR3 sequence: CASSLAPGELFF. The CDR3 DNA reads as TGTGCCAGCAGCTTAGCCCCCGGGGAGCTGTTTTTT.

The chain employs TRBV7-2 and TRBJ2-1, with TRBD1 identical over 7 bases. This CDR3 contains 16 residues. Per germline, CDR1 SGHTA and CDR2 FQGNSA. V lost 4 bases to trimming and J lost 10 bases; unmatched junction nucleotides: 16. For the CDR3, the DNA is TGTGCCAGCAGCTCCCCCTGGTCGACAGGGATCGGGGAGCAGTTCTTC. Its translation is CASSSPWSTGIGEQFF.

The V gene is TRBV7-9, the J gene TRBJ1-4; TRBD1 aligns across 7 bases. Germline loops: CDR1 SEHNR, CDR2 FQNEAQ (reference sequence). Trimming took 5 bases from V and 2 from J; bases not matched to a gene: 2. CDR3 length: 14 amino acids. CDR3 sequence (DNA): TGTGCCAGCAGCCCGGGACAGACTAATGAAAAACTGTTTTTT. This gives the protein CASSPGQTNEKLFF. The whole variable domain, remainder taken from reference TRBV7-9 and TRBJ1-4, is DTGVSQNPRHKITKRGQNVTFRCDPISEHNRLYWYRQTLGQGPEFLTYFQNEAQLEKSRLLSDRFSAERPKGSFSTLEIQRTEQGDSAMYLCASSPGQTNEKLFFGSGTQLSVL.

The rearrangement links TRBV6-6 to TRBJ1-5; TRBD1 matches at 10 bases. With V trimmed by 4 bases and J by 3 bases, 6 bases remained unmatched. Germline V gene lookup returns CDR1 MNHNY and CDR2 SVGAGI (reference sequence). The CDR3 extends over 16 amino acids. The CDR3 protein is CASSSGTGATNQPQHF. In DNA, the CDR3 is TGTGCCAGCAGTTCCGGGACAGGGGCGACCAATCAGCCCCAGCATTTT.

This clone was seen once. This chain joins TRBV5-1 and TRBJ2-5; 14 nucleotides line up with TRBD2. CDR1 SGHRS and CDR2 YFSETQ come from the germline V gene. The V segment lost 0 bases and the J segment 3 bases; nucleotides outside the gene matches: 7. The CDR3 has 18 residues. The CDR3 DNA is TGCGCCAGCAGCTTGGCCGGACTAGCGGGGGGACCAAAAGAGACCCAGTACTTC. It encodes CASSLAGLAGGPKETQYF.

The V call is TRBV9, the J call TRBJ2-6; possible D gene TRBD1, 6 bases. With 7 bases removed from V and 2 bases from J, the gap between germline ends came to 16 bases. CDR3 length: 16 residues. CDR1 is SGDLS, CDR2 YYNGEE, per germline. Here the CDR3 DNA reads TGTGCCAGCGGGGGACAAAGCGTCCCTGGGGCCAACGTCCTGACTTTC. The encoded protein is CASGGQSVPGANVLTF.

V is TRBV30 and J is TRBJ1-3; 7 nucleotides match TRBD1. With 3 bases clipped from V and 0 bases from J, the junction kept 14 bases outside the gene matches. Germline assignment: CDR1 GTSNPN and CDR2 SVGIG (reference sequence). CDR3 length equals 18 residues. As DNA, the CDR3 is TGTGCCTGGAGACAGGGGTTCTTCATTTTCAACTCTGGAAACACCATATATTTT. Its protein product is CAWRQGFFIFNSGNTIYF. The whole variable domain, remainder taken from reference TRBV30 and TRBJ1-3, is SQTIHQWPATLVQPVGSPLSLECTVEGTSNPNLYWYRQAAGRGLQLLFYSVGIGQISSEVPQNLSASRPQDRQFILSSKKLLLSDSGFYLCAWRQGFFIFNSGNTIYFGEGSWLTVV.

Only one count was recorded for this clone. The chain uses TRBV30 and TRBJ1-2; D unresolved. The germline gives CDR1 GTSNPN, CDR2 SVGIG (reference sequence). The CDR3 consists of 14 residues. Trimming removed 2 bases at V and 3 bases at J, with 13 bases between. DNA of the CDR3: TGTGCCTGGAGTAGGCCTCCCGTGGACTATGGCTACACCTTC. This codes for CAWSRPPVDYGYTF.

The chain recombines TRBV15 with TRBJ1-5, with a weak D call TRBD1 (5 bases). The CDR3 runs to 15 residues. V lost 3 bases to trimming and J lost 3 bases, with 12 bases between them. Germline V CDR1 and CDR2: LNHNV, YYDKDF (reference sequence). The CDR3 region is CATSSRDGVNQPQHF. The CDR3 DNA is TGTGCCACCAGCAGTAGGGACGGCGTCAATCAGCCCCAGCATTTT.

About this clone: A junction boundary mismatches the germline segment, possibly from a read error. J is TRBJ2-6 and V is TRBV7-9; D possibly uses TRBD1 or TRBD2 (5 bases each). Germline V gives CDR1 SEHNR, CDR2 FQNEAQ (reference sequence). CDR3 length: 18 amino acids. The CDR3 protein is CASGLALGVDSGANVLTF. The CDR3 DNA follows: TGTGCCAGCGGCTTAGCGTTGGGGGTTGACTCTGGGGCCAACGTCCTGACTTTC.

This sequence joins TRBV27 and TRBJ2-3; possibly TRBD1 or TRBD2 for D (5 bases each). Per germline, CDR1 MNHEY and CDR2 SMNVEV (reference sequence). This CDR3 region has 16 residues. V was clipped by 2 bases and J by 4 bases, with 16 bases between them. CDR3 coding DNA: TGTGCCAGCAGTTTAATGGCCAGACTGGGGGCAGATACGCAGTATTTT. Its translation is CASSLMARLGADTQYF.

The chain joins TRBV11-3 to TRBJ1-4, with TRBD1 matching over 10 bases. CDR3 length: 15 amino acids. CDR1 is SGHNT, CDR2 YENEEA, per germline. J gave up 4 bases and V 5 bases, and 4 bases lay outside the gene matches. CDR3 protein: CASSIGTGDNEKLFF. The CDR3 DNA reads as TGTGCCAGCAGCATCGGGACAGGGGATAATGAAAAACTGTTTTTT.

This clone was counted a single time. The gene calls are TRBV11-2 and TRBJ1-2, with no clear D. V shed 6 bases and J shed 1 base, with 18 bases lying between them. Germline CDR1 reads SGHAT; CDR2 reads FQNNGV. This CDR3 has 16 amino acids. CDR3: CASSSGAVNFNYGYTF. CDR3 nucleotide sequence: TGTGCCAGCAGTTCAGGAGCTGTGAATTTTAACTATGGCTACACCTTC.

The gene calls are TRBV6-5 and TRBJ1-1; 8 nucleotides agree with TRBD1. The V gene's germline CDR1 is MNHEY and CDR2 SVGAGI. V was clipped by 5 bases and J by 6 bases; unmatched bases: 11. There are 15 residues in the CDR3. The CDR3 protein is CASSPILGQGAEAFF. Written as DNA, the CDR3 is TGTGCCAGCAGTCCCATCCTAGGACAGGGCGCTGAAGCTTTCTTT.

The CDR3 DNA is TGTGCCAGCAGTTGGGGGTTGGGTGAAAAACTGTTTTTT. Residues: CASSWGLGEKLFF. The rearrangement uses TRBV7-3 and TRBJ1-4; D possibly corresponds to TRBD1 (5 bases). V lost 6 bases to trimming and J lost 7 bases, with 12 bases between them. This CDR3 region has 13 residues. In germline, CDR1 is SGHTA, CDR2 FQGTGA.

The chain is built from TRBV28 and TRBJ1-4, with 7 bases lining up with TRBD1. V shed 5 bases and J 6 bases; nucleotides not matched to a gene: 6. The germline CDR1 and CDR2 sequences are MDHEN and SYDVKM. The length of the CDR3 is 14 residues. CDR3 DNA sequence: TGTGCCAGCAGTCCACAGGGGATACATGAAAAACTGTTTTTT. Translation gives CASSPQGIHEKLFF.

This rearrangement joins TRBV30 to TRBJ1-1; D possibly corresponds to TRBD1 (5 bases). This CDR3 is 15 amino acids long. The V end was cut by 2 bases, the J end by 4 bases, with 17 bases between. CDR1 is GTSNPN, CDR2 SVGIG, per germline (reference sequence). The CDR3 region has the DNA TGTGCCTGGAGTCGTGGGGGGACTACCATCACTGAAGCTTTCTTT. It encodes CAWSRGGTTITEAFF.

V usage is TRBV6-5 and J usage is TRBJ1-1; tentative D call: TRBD1 (5 bases). Germline V gene sequence: CDR1 MNHEY, CDR2 SVGAGI. V lost 0 bases and J 0 bases, leaving 11 bases between the germline ends. The CDR3 totals 16 residues. The CDR3 protein is CASSYSGVSMNTEAFF. The CDR3 DNA reads as TGTGCCAGCAGTTACTCGGGGGTCAGCATGAACACTGAAGCTTTCTTT.

About this clone itself: The identical CDR3 is also encoded by other nucleotide sequences in the sample. The V gene is TRBV7-2, the J gene TRBJ2-7; 8 bases fit TRBD2. Per germline, CDR1 SGHTA and CDR2 FQGNSA. The CDR3 runs 14 residues. The V gene end was trimmed by 2 bases and the J gene end by 2 bases; junction bases not matched to a gene: 2. The CDR3 DNA reads TGTGCCAGCAGCTTATCGGGGGGGACCTACGAGCAGTACTTC. Amino acid sequence: CASSLSGGTYEQYF.

The chain links TRBV28 to TRBJ2-5; D ambiguous. The CDR3 covers 13 residues. V was pared by 6 bases and J by 0 bases, with 8 bases between. From germline, CDR1 is MDHEN and CDR2 SYDVKM. The CDR3 region is CASSPDYQETQYF. The CDR3 DNA sequence: TGTGCCAGCAGCCCCGACTACCAAGAGACCCAGTACTTC. Looking up the rest from reference TRBV28 and TRBJ2-5 gives the full variable domain: DVKVTQSSRYLVKRTGEKVFLECVQDMDHENMFWYRQDPGLGLRLIYFSYDVKMKEKGDIPEGYSVSREKKERFSLILESASTNQTSMYLCASSPDYQETQYFGPGTRLLVL.